Below are 5 T cell receptor beta chains sequenced from a single sample in a study of blood T cell repertoires in COVID-19. TCRdb keeps only in-frame clones here, not all; method: immunoSEQ multiplex PCR. Of under 300,000 clones in the sample, over 90% were seen once. The specimen was peripheral blood. Every receptor here comes from a man aged 25 to 40 with COVID-19, enrolled during active disease.

This chain uses TRBV9 with TRBJ1-6; D might be TRBD1 (5 bases). Germline V lookup: CDR1 SGDLS, CDR2 YYNGEE. The CDR3 extends over 15 amino acids. V was clipped by 0 bases and J by 10 bases, with 14 bases between them. CDR3 in DNA: TGTGCCAGCAGCGTAGGAGGAGGGGAGGGATCACCCCTCCACTTT. Residues: CASSVGGGEGSPLHF.

The chain links TRBV2 to TRBJ1-6, with D perhaps TRBD1 (6 bases). Germline loops: CDR1 SNHLY, CDR2 FYNNEI. This CDR3 comprises 15 residues. Trimming pared 3 bases from V and 7 bases from J, leaving 13 bases between. CDR3 bases: TGTGCCAGCAGTGATCGGGGAGGGGGGAATTCACCCCTCCACTTT. This sequence encodes CASSDRGGGNSPLHF.

The J gene is TRBJ2-7, the V gene TRBV7-9, with 7 bases fitting TRBD2. The CDR3 totals 12 residues. Per germline, CDR1 SEHNR and CDR2 FQNEAQ (reference sequence). With V trimmed by 8 bases and J by 4 bases, 5 bases remained unmatched. The CDR3 DNA follows: TGTGCCAGCCAGGAGGGAGGGTACGAGCAGTACTTC. It codes for CASQEGGYEQYF. Full variable domain (outside the CDR3, taken from reference TRBV7-9 and TRBJ2-7): DTGVSQNPRHKITKRGQNVTFRCDPISEHNRLYWYRQTLGQGPEFLTYFQNEAQLEKSRLLSDRFSAERPKGSFSTLEIQRTEQGDSAMYLCASQEGGYEQYFGPGTRLTVT.

This clone was detected only once. The V gene is TRBV11-2, the J gene TRBJ2-3, with D perhaps TRBD2 (7 bases). This CDR3 contains 17 residues. V lost 0 bases and J 6 bases, leaving 19 bases between the germline ends. Per germline, CDR1 SGHAT and CDR2 FQNNGV. This chain's CDR3 is CASSLEMAGAPWDTQYF. CDR3 nucleotide sequence: TGTGCCAGCAGCTTAGAAATGGCGGGGGCGCCGTGGGATACGCAGTATTTT.

The chain is built from TRBV11-1 and TRBJ2-7; 11 bases map to TRBD1. Germline trimming cut 5 bases from V and 6 bases from J; bases unmatched to any gene: 6. Looked up from germline, CDR1 is SGHAT and CDR2 is FQDESV (reference sequence). The CDR3 has 14 residues. The CDR3 DNA reads TGTGCCAGCAGCCGCGGACAGGGGGCCGCCGAGCAGTACTTC. The encoded protein is CASSRGQGAAEQYF.